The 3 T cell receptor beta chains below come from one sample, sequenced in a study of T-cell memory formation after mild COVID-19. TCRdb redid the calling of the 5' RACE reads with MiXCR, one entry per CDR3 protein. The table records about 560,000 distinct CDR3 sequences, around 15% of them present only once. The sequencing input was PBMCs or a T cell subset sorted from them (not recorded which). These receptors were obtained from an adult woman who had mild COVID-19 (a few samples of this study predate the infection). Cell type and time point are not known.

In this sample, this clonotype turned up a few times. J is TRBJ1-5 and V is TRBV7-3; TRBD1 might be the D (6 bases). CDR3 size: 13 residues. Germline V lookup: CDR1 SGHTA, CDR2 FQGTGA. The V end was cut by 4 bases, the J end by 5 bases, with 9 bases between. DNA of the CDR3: TGTGCCAGCAGCTCGGACAGCGATCAGCCCCAGCATTTT. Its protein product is CASSSDSDQPQHF.

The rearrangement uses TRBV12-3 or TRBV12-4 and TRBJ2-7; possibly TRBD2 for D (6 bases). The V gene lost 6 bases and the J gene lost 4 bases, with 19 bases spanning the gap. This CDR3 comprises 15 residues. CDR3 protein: CASSGGGGPPYEQYF. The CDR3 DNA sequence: TGTGCCAGCAGCGGGGGTGGCGGCCCACCTTACGAGCAGTACTTC.

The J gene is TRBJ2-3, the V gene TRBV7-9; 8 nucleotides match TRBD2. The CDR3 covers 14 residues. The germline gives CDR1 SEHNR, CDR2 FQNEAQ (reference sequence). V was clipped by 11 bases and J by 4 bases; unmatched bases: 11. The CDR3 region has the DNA TGTGCCGGGGAGAGGGAGCGGGAGCCAGATACGCAGTATTTT. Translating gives CAGEREREPDTQYF.